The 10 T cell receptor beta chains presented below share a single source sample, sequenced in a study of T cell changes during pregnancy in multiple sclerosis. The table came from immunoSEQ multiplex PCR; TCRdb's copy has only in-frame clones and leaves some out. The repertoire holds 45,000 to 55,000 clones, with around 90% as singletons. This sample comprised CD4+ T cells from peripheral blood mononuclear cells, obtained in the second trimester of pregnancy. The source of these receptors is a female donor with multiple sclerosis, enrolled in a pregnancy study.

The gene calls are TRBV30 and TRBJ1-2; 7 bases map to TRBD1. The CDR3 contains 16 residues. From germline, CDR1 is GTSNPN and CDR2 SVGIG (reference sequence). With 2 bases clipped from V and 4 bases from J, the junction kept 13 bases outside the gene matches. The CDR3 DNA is TGTGCCTGGAGTCTAGGACCGGGACAGCTACTCTATGGCTACACCTTC. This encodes CAWSLGPGQLLYGYTF.

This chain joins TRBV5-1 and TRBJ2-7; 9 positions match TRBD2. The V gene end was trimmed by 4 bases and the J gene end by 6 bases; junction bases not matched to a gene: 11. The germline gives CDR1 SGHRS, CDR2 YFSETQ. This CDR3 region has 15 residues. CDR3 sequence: CASSPGAGGDGEQYF. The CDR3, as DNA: TGCGCCAGCAGCCCGGGCGCGGGAGGGGACGGCGAGCAGTACTTC.

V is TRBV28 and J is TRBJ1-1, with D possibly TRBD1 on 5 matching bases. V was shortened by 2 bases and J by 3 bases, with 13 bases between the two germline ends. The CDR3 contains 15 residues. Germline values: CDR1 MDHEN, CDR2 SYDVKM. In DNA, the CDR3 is TGTGCCAGCAGTTTACGGGGGATGGTACACACTGAAGCTTTCTTT. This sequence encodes CASSLRGMVHTEAFF.

The CDR3 DNA reads as TGTGCCTGGAGTGTAAACCCGGGGGAAGAGCAGTACTTC. Its protein is CAWSVNPGEEQYF. This chain connects TRBV30 to TRBJ2-7; D is perhaps TRBD2 (6 bases). The V gene lost 0 bases and the J gene lost 7 bases, with 13 bases spanning the gap. From germline, CDR1 is GTSNPN and CDR2 SVGIG (reference sequence). CDR3 length: 13 amino acids.

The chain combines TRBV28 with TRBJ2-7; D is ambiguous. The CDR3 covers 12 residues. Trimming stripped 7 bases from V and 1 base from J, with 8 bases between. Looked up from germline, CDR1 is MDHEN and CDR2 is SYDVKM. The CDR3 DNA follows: TGTGCCAGCACCTCGCGTTCCTACGAGCAGTACTTC. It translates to CASTSRSYEQYF.

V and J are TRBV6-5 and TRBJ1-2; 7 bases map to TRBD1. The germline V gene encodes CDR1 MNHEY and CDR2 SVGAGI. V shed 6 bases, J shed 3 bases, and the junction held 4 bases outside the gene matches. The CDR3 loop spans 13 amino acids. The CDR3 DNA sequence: TGTGCCAGCAGAGGGGACAGTTACTATGGCTACACCTTC. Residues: CASRGDSYYGYTF.

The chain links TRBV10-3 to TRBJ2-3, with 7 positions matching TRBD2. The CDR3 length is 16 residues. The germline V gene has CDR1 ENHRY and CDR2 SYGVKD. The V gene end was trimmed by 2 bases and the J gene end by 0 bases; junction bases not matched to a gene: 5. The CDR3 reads CAISERASGSTDTQYF. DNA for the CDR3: TGTGCCATCAGTGAGAGGGCTAGCGGCAGCACAGATACGCAGTATTTT.

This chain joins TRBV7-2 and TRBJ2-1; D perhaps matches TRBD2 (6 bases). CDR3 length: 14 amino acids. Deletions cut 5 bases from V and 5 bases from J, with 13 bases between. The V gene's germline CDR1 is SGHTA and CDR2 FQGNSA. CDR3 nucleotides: TGTGCCAGCAGCCCTGGCGGGACCAACAATGAGCAGTTCTTC. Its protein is CASSPGGTNNEQFF.

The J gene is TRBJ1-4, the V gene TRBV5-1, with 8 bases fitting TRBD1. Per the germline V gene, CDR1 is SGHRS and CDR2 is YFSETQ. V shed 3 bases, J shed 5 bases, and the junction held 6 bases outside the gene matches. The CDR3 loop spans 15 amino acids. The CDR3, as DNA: TGCGCCAGCAGCTCGACAGGGGCCGTAAATGAAAAACTGTTTTTT. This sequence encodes CASSSTGAVNEKLFF.

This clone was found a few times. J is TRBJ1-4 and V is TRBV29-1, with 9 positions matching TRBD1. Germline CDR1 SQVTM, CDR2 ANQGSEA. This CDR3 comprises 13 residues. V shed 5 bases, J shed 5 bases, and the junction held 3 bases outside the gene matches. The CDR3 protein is CSVIDRGNEKLFF. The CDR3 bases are TGCAGCGTTATAGACAGGGGGAATGAAAAACTGTTTTTT.